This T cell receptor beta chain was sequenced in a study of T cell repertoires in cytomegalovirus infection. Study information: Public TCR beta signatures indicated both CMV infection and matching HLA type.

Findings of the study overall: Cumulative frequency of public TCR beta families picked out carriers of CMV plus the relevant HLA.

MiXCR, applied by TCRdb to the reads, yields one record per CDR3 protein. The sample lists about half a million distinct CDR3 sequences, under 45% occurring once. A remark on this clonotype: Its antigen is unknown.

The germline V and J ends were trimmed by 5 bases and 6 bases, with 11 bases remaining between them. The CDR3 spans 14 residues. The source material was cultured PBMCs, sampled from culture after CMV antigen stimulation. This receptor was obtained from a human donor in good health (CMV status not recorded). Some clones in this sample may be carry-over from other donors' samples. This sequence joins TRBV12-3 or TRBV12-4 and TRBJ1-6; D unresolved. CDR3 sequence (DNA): TGTGCCAGCAGTGGACCGGCCGGTAATTCACCCCTCCACTTT. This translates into CASSGPAGNSPLHF.